Following are 9 T cell receptor beta chains from one sample sequenced in a study of T cells in Graves' hyperthyroidism and ophthalmopathy. Amplified TCR beta CDR3 regions came from RNA transcripts. Initially, a first-round RT-PCR of the TCR CDR3 employed the HTBI primer set. TCRdb used MiXCR to reprocess the multiplex PCR reads, holding one entry per CDR3 protein. Among 550,000 to 800,000 distinct CDR3 sequences listed, around 16% were seen once. Sequenced: blood. These TCRs come from a man in his fifties or sixties with Graves' hyperthyroidism.

The sample holds a few counts of this clonotype. This chain uses TRBV30 with TRBJ2-1; no clear D. The CDR3 runs to 13 residues. CDR1 and CDR2 from the germline V gene are GTSNPN and SVGIG (reference sequence). The V end lost 4 bases, the J end lost 0 bases, and 7 bases lay between the germline ends. The CDR3 reads CAWTRGSYNEQFF. In nucleotides, the CDR3 is TGTGCCTGGACCCGCGGCTCCTACAATGAGCAGTTCTTC.

This clonotype was seen at least ten times. The chain has TRBV7-8 and TRBJ1-5; 10 bases match TRBD1. The V and J ends lost 3 bases and 6 bases, in that order; junction bases with no gene match: 20. CDR1 and CDR2 from the germline V gene are SGHVS and FQNEAQ. The CDR3 covers 20 residues. The CDR3, as DNA: TGTGCCAGCAGCTTTGGAAACCGGGACAGGGGTTGTGGGCAAGGTCAGCCCCAGCATTTT. This codes for CASSFGNRDRGCGQGQPQHF.

This clonotype was observed many times. CDR3 nucleotide sequence: TGTGCCAGCAGTTTAGTCCGACAGGGTACAGATACGCAGTATTTT. Its protein is CASSLVRQGTDTQYF. This chain joins TRBV12-3 or TRBV12-4 and TRBJ2-3, with 7 bases aligning to TRBD1. This CDR3 is 15 amino acids long. V lost 1 base and J lost 3; bases outside the gene matches: 4.

This clonotype was seen a few times. This chain uses TRBV10-3 with TRBJ2-7; possibly TRBD1 for D (5 bases). Germline assignment: CDR1 ENHRY and CDR2 SYGVKD. V lost 5 bases and J lost 3, with 8 bases in between. The CDR3 is 12 residues long. CDR3 protein: CAISLTGYEQYF. The CDR3 nucleotides read TGTGCCATCAGTTTAACAGGCTACGAGCAGTACTTC.

This clonotype has at least ten counts. The V call is TRBV9, the J call TRBJ2-3; TRBD2 agrees at 12 bases. The length of the CDR3 is 16 residues. V gave up 3 bases and J gave up 2 bases; unmatched junction bases: 4. Germline V gene lookup returns CDR1 SGDLS and CDR2 YYNGEE. The CDR3 reads CASSAGLAGPTDTQYF. The CDR3 nucleotides are TGTGCCAGCAGCGCCGGACTAGCGGGACCCACAGATACGCAGTATTTT.

The gene calls are TRBV18 and TRBJ2-2; perhaps D is TRBD1 or TRBD2 (5 bases each). Trimming cost V 1 base and J 3 bases, with 18 bases left between them. The CDR3 contains 18 residues. Germline lookup yields CDR1 KGHSH and CDR2 LQKENI. Here the CDR3 DNA reads TGTGCCAGCTCACCACGTTCCACAACCGGGACGGACACCGGGGAGCTGTTTTTT. This codes for CASSPRSTTGTDTGELFF.

This clonotype was observed at least ten times. The chain couples TRBV10-3 to TRBJ2-3; 14 bases are shared with TRBD2. V gave up 5 bases and J gave up 3 bases; unmatched junction bases: 10. The length of the CDR3 is 18 residues. Per the germline V gene, CDR1 is ENHRY and CDR2 is SYGVKD. The CDR3 bases are TGTGCCATCAGTTTTCCCCCCGGGACTAGCGGGAGTACAGATACGCAGTATTTT. Its translation is CAISFPPGTSGSTDTQYF.

The rearrangement uses TRBV20-1 and TRBJ2-1; TRBD2 matches at 8 bases. The CDR3 spans 14 residues. Germline values: CDR1 DFQATT, CDR2 SNEGSKA (reference sequence). The J segment lost 9 bases and the V segment lost 6 bases, leaving 13 bases of the junction unmatched. In nucleotides, the CDR3 is TGCAGTGCGCCACTAGCGGCCTTCGGTCGTGAGCAGTTCTTC. Protein product: CSAPLAAFGREQFF.

The chain uses TRBV14 and TRBJ2-4; D is unresolved. Between the trimmed V and J ends, which lost 1 base and 1 base, there was a span of 8 bases. The CDR3 is 15 amino acids. CDR1 and CDR2 from the germline V gene are SGHDN and FVKESK. The DNA of the CDR3 is TGTGCCAGCAGCCAAGGGGATTGGGCCAAAAACATTCAGTACTTC. It yields the protein CASSQGDWAKNIQYF. Drawing the rest from reference TRBV14 and TRBJ2-4, the complete variable domain is EAGVTQFPSHSVIEKGQTVTLRCDPISGHDNLYWYRRVMGKEIKFLLHFVKESKQDESGMPNNRFLAERTGGTYSTLKVQPAELEDSGVYFCASSQGDWAKNIQYFGAGTRLSVL.